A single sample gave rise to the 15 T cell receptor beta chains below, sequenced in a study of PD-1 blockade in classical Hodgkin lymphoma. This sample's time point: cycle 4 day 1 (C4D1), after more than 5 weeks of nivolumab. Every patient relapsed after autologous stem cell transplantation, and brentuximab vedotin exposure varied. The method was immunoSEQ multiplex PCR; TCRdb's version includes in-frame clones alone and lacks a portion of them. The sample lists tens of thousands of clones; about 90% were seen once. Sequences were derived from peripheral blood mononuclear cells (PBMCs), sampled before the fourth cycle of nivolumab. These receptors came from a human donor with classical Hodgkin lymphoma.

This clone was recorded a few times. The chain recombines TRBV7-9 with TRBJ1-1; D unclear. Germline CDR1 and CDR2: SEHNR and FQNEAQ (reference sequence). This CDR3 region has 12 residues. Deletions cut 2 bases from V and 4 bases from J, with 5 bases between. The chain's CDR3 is CASSLTSTEAFF. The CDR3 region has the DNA TGTGCCAGCAGCTTAACAAGCACTGAAGCTTTCTTT.

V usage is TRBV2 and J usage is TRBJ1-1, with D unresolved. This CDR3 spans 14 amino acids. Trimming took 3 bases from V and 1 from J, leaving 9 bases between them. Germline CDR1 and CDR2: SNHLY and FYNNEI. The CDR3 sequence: CASSDRSGNTEAFF. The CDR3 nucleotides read TGTGCCAGCAGTGATAGGTCAGGGAACACTGAAGCTTTCTTT.

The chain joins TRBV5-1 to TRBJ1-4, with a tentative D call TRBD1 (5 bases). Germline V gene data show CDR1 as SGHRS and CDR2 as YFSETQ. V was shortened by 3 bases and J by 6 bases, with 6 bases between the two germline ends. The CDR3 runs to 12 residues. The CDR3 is CASSWGDEKLFF. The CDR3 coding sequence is TGCGCCAGCAGCTGGGGGGATGAAAAACTGTTTTTT.

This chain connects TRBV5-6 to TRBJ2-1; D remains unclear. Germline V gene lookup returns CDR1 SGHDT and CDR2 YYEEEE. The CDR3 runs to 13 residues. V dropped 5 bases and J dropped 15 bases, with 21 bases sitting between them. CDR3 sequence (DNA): TGTGCCAGCAGTCTCCCTCCGGGCCGTCCTCTGTTCTTC. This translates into CASSLPPGRPLFF.

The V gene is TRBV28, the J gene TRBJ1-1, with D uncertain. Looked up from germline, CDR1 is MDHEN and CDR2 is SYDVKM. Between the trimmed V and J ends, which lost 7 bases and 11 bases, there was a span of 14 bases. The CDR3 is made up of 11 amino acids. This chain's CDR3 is CASTTRWVAFF. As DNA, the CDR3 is TGTGCCAGCACCACGCGGTGGGTGGCTTTCTTT.

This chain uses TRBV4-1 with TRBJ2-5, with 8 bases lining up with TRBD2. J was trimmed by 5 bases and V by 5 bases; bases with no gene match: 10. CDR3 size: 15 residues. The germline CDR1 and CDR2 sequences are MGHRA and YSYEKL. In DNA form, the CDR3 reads TGCGCCAGCAGCGGGGCCGGGGGGGCCTTGGAGACCCAGTACTTC. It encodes CASSGAGGALETQYF.

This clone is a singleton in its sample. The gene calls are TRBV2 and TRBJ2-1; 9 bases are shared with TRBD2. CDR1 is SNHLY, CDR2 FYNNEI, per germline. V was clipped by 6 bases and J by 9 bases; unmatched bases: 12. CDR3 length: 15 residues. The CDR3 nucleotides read TGTGCCAGCAGCGGATGGGCTAGCGGGGAGACTGAGCAGTTCTTC. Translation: CASSGWASGETEQFF.

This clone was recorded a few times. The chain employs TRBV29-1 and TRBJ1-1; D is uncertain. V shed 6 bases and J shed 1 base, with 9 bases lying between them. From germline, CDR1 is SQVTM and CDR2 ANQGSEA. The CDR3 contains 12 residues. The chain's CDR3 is CSVSISNTEAFF. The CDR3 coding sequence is TGCAGCGTGAGCATCTCGAACACTGAAGCTTTCTTT.

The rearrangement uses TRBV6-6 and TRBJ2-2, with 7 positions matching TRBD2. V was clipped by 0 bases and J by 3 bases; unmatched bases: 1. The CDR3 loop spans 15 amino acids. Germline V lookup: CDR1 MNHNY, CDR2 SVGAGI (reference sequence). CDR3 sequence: CASSYSGGDTGELFF. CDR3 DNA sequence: TGTGCCAGCAGTTACTCGGGGGGGGACACCGGGGAGCTGTTTTTT.

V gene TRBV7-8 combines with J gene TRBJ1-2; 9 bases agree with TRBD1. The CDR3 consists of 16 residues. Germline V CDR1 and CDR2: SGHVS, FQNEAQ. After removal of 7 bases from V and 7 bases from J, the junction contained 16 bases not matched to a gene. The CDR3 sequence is CASTPGQGVPGGGYTF. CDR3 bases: TGTGCCAGCACTCCGGGACAGGGTGTTCCGGGGGGTGGCTACACCTTC.

CDR3 residues: CASSYSEGSGDGYTF. In DNA, the CDR3 is TGTGCCAGCAGTTACTCGGAGGGATCGGGAGATGGCTACACCTTC. This chain joins TRBV6-5 and TRBJ1-2; D call uncertain. The V and J ends lost 0 bases and 6 bases respectively, with 14 bases between them. Germline V gene sequence: CDR1 MNHEY, CDR2 SVGAGI. This CDR3 comprises 15 residues.

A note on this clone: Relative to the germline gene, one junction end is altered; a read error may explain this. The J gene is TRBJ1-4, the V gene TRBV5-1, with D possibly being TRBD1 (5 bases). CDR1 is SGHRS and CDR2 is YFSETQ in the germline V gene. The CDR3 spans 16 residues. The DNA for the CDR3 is TGCGCCAGCAGCTTGGCGGGCGGTCAGGGAAGCGAAAAACTGCTTTTT. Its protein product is CASSLAGGQGSEKLLF. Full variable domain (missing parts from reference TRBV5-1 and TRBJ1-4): KAGVTQTPRYLIKTRGQQVTLSCSPISGHRSVSWYQQTPGQGLQFLFEYFSETQRNKGNFPGRFSGRQFSNSRSEMNVSTLELGDSALYLCASSLAGGQGSEKLLFGSGTQLSVL.

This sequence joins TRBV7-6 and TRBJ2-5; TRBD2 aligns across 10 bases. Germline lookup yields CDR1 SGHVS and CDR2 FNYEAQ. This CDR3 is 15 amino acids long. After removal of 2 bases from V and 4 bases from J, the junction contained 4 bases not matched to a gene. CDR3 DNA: TGTGCCAGCAGCTTATTCACTAGCGGGGCAGAGACCCAGTACTTC. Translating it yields CASSLFTSGAETQYF.

The DNA of the CDR3 is TGTGCCAGCAGCTTAGTCAGGCCCGACATTCTTTTCTATGGCTACACCTTC. Translated: CASSLVRPDILFYGYTF. The V and J genes are TRBV13 and TRBJ1-2; D remains ambiguous. Germline CDR1 is PRHDT and CDR2 is FYEKMQ (reference sequence). Trimming stripped 1 base from V and 4 bases from J, with 19 bases between. The CDR3 spans 17 residues. Variable domain in full (rest from reference TRBV13 and TRBJ1-2): AAGVIQSPRHLIKEKRETATLKCYPIPRHDTVYWYQQGPGQDPQFLISFYEKMQSDKGSIPDRFSAQQFSDYHSELNMSSLELGDSALYFCASSLVRPDILFYGYTFGSGTRLTVV.

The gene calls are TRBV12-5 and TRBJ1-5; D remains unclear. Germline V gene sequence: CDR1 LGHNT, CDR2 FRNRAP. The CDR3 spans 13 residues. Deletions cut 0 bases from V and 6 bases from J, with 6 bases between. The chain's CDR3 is CASGLVEVQPQHF. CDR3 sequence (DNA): TGTGCTAGTGGTTTGGTAGAGGTTCAGCCCCAGCATTTT.